This T cell receptor beta chain was sequenced during a study of blood T cells in healthy people across ages. In the study overall: T cells yielded about one barcoded beta molecule per two cells through template switching. Study findings and constraints: Both higher diversity and more naive CD4+ cells marked long-lived donors when set against aged donors.

Sample-barcoded 5' priming and a J-beta primer mix drove a second PCR of roughly 7 to 11 cycles. Carrying 12 random nucleotides, a template-switch adaptor labeled each individual cDNA molecule. TCRdb re-called the 5' RACE reads through MiXCR, storing one row per CDR3 protein. The data contain 1.5 million to 2 million distinct CDR3 sequences, roughly 27% of them singletons. The V segment lost 2 bases and the J segment 2 bases; nucleotides outside the gene matches: 5. Germline loops: CDR1 SEHNR, CDR2 FQNEAQ (reference sequence). The CDR3 sequence is 15 residues long. About this clonotype: Its antigen remains unidentified.

The chain has TRBV7-9 and TRBJ2-5; 7 bases fit TRBD2. This receptor was taken from a woman aged 25 to 39 in good health. Sequenced input: blood. CDR3 region: CASSLPLASQETQYF. In nucleotides, the CDR3 is TGTGCCAGCAGCTTACCACTAGCGTCTCAAGAGACCCAGTACTTC.